This T cell receptor beta chain was recorded in a study of T cells in tumors after PD-1 blockade. Overall study context: Prior checkpoint blockade, systemic immunosuppressant use, or anti-cancer therapy within 4 weeks excluded patients. Daily vismodegib 150 mg continued in a subset of anti-PD-1-treated patients. Treatment was either pembrolizumab 200 mg every 3 weeks or cemiplimab 350 mg every 2 weeks.

In regard to this clone: Its target is not known.

Assay: immunoSEQ multiplex PCR; the TCRdb copy retains only in-frame clones and omits some. This sample has some 60,000 clones, with about 80% found just once. Study-level points and caveats: Blood contained about 43% of the tumor's TCR clonotypes.

The length of the CDR3 is 13 residues. The germline V gene has CDR1 MNHEY and CDR2 SVGAGI. V dropped 4 bases and J dropped 7 bases, with 12 bases sitting between them. The chain links TRBV6-5 to TRBJ2-3; perhaps TRBD1 as D (6 bases). The material sequenced was PBMCs, taken before anti-PD-1 treatment. The sequence came from a human donor with basal cell carcinoma. CDR3 region: CASSSDRVNTQYF. DNA of the CDR3: TGTGCCAGCAGTTCGGACAGAGTAAATACGCAGTATTTT.